This TCR beta chain was recovered during a study of cytomegalovirus exposure and HLA in healthy donors. General study points: The authors listed some 150 TCR beta chains as cytomegalovirus-associated. Data from an earlier analysis indicated that most TCR beta V segments were productive either about 87% or about 30% of the time. Certain sequence variants were highly shared and formed a cluster, and this cluster was likely a sequencing artifact. Another analysis was done later, and it associated 16,951 TCR beta sequences with HLA alleles at 0.05 false discovery rate.

Amplification used 60 Vbeta primers and 13 Jbeta primers. Here immunoSEQ multiplex PCR was the method, and the copy in TCRdb shows in-frame clones only, minus some. The data contain about 180,000 clones, less than 85% of them singletons. As concerns this clone: Its antigen is not known.

Sequencing input: PBMCs. The TCR sequence derives from a man aged 40-49 years in good health and CMV-seronegative.

CDR3 residues: CASRPPQGFGNQPQHF. In DNA, the CDR3 is TGTGCCAGCAGGCCGCCGCAGGGGTTTGGCAATCAGCCCCAGCATTTT. The chain carries TRBV6-6 and TRBJ1-5, with D possibly matching TRBD1 (6 bases). Germline V gene sequence: CDR1 MNHNY, CDR2 SVGAGI (reference sequence). This CDR3 has 16 amino acids. The V end lost 6 bases, the J end lost 2 bases, and 17 bases lay between the germline ends.